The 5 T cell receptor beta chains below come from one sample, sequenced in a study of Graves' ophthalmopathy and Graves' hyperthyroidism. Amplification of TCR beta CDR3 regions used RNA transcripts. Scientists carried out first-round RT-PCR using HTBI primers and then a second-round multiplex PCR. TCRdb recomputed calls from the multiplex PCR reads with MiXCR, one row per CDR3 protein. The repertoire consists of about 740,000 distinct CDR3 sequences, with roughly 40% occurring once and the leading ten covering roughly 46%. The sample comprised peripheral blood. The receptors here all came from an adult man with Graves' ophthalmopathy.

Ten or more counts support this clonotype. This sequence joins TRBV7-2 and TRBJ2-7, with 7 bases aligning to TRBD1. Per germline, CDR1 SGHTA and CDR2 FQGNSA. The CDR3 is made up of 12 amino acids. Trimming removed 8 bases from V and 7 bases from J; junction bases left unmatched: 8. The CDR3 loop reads CASALQGEEQYF. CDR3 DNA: TGTGCCAGCGCCCTCCAGGGGGAGGAGCAGTACTTC.

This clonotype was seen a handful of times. The CDR3 DNA is TGCAGTGCCTCGAGGGGGCAGAGCAATCAGCCCCAGCATTTT. Amino acids: CSASRGQSNQPQHF. J is TRBJ1-5 and V is TRBV20-1; 7 bases map to TRBD1. Trimming took 6 bases from V and 1 from J; bases not matched to a gene: 6. The CDR3 contains 14 residues. CDR1 DFQATT and CDR2 SNEGSKA come from the germline V gene (reference sequence).

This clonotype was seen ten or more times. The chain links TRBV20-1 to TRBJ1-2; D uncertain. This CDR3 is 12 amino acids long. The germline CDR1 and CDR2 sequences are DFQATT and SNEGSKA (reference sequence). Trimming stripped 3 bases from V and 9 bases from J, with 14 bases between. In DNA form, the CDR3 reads TGCAGTGCTAGGGGAAGTTCGGCAAGCTACACCTTC. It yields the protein CSARGSSASYTF.

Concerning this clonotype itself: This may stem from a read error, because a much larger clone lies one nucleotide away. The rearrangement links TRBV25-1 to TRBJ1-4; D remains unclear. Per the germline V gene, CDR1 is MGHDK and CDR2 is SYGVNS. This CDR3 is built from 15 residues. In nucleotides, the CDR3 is TGTGCCAGCAGCTTAGCGGGGATACGCAATGAAAAACTGCTTTTT. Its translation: CASSLAGIRNEKLLF.

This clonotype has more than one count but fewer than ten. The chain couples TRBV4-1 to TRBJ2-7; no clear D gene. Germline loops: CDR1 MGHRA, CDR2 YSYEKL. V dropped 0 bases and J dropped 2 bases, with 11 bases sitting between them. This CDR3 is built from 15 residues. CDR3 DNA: TGCGCCAGCAGCCAAGATTTCGTCAGAACCTACGAGCAGTACTTC. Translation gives CASSQDFVRTYEQYF.